This T cell receptor (beta chain) originates from a study of a mutant IDH1 vaccine in newly diagnosed glioma. Clones were sequenced by immunoSEQ multiplex PCR, and TCRdb holds only the in-frame ones, with some missing. The data show 30,000 to 40,000 clones, about 80% seen once. The time point denotes: baseline, week 1 (first vaccination visit). This sample's treatment: pre-vaccination baseline after standard-of-care therapy. V was trimmed by 8 bases and J by 3 bases, leaving 16 bases between them. CDR3 length: 14 residues. Germline V gene data show CDR1 as SNHLY and CDR2 as FYNNEI. This sequence joins TRBV2 and TRBJ1-1; tentatively, D is TRBD1 (5 bases). The sequences come from peripheral blood mononuclear cells (PBMCs), collected from a glioma patient treated with radiotherapy, temozolomide or both. This receptor was obtained from a man aged 50-59 years with glioma. Some clones in this sample may be carry-over from other donors' samples. The CDR3 nucleotides are TGTGCCAGCGTGTTACAGGCCGGAGACACTGAAGCTTTCTTT. This sequence encodes CASVLQAGDTEAFF.